This is a list of T cell receptor beta chains from one sample in a study of blood T cell repertoires in COVID-19. This table comes from immunoSEQ multiplex PCR, and its TCRdb copy is limited to in-frame clones, with some not included. The data hold just over 650,000 clones, with 80% to 90% observed a single time. Material for sequencing was peripheral blood. The source of these receptors is a woman younger than 35 with acute or convalescent COVID-19. Both conserved end residues are part of each CDR3. The D gene is left open where the match is weak. Rows may omit the clone size; those that give it use once, few, many or a size class.

NA	TRBV19	TRBJ1-1	NA	CASSPFFLVEGNTEAFF	TGTGCCAGTAGCCCTTTTTTCCTTGTGGAGGGGAACACTGAAGCTTTCTTT
NA	TRBV11-2	TRBJ1-3	NA	CASSTLRGSAGNTIYF	TGTGCCAGCAGCACCCTCAGGGGAAGCGCTGGAAACACCATATATTTT
NA	TRBV9	TRBJ1-2	NA	CASSVDRVWGYGYTF	TGTGCCAGCAGCGTAGACAGGGTGTGGGGCTATGGCTACACCTTC
NA	TRBV6-4	TRBJ2-3	TRBD2	CASSKSSGSTDTQYF	TGTGCCAGCAGTAAATCTAGCGGTAGCACAGATACGCAGTATTTT
NA	TRBV5-6	TRBJ1-3	NA	CASSLARSISGNTIYF	TGTGCCAGCAGCTTAGCCAGGTCCATCTCTGGAAACACCATATATTTT
NA	TRBV14	TRBJ1-6	NA	CASSPPDLPLHF	TGTGCCAGCAGCCCCCCCGACTTGCCCCTCCACTTT
NA	TRBV7-8	TRBJ1-6	NA	CASSLLREHSPLHF	TGTGCCAGCAGCCTCTTGAGGGAGCATTCACCCCTCCACTTT
NA	TRBV3-1/TRBV3-2	TRBJ1-3	NA	CASSLPSSGNTIYF	TGTGCCAGCAGCCTCCCCAGCTCTGGAAACACCATATATTTT
NA	TRBV6-2/TRBV6-3	TRBJ1-2	NA	CASSSGSAPIF	TGTGCCAGCAGTTCCGGGTCGGCGCCAATCTTC
NA	TRBV18	TRBJ2-2	NA	CASSPQAQGKGTGELFF	TGTGCCAGCTCACCTCAAGCCCAGGGAAAAGGGACCGGGGAGCTGTTTTTT
NA	TRBV18	TRBJ2-3	NA	CASSPGDTQYF	TGTGCCAGCTCACCCGGGGATACGCAGTATTTT
NA	TRBV6-5	TRBJ2-1	NA	CASRPGHLVNEQFF	TGTGCCAGCAGGCCTGGACACCTTGTGAATGAGCAGTTCTTC
NA	TRBV7-9	TRBJ2-5	NA	CASSLGGQRETQYF	TGTGCCAGCAGCTTGGGGGGGCAACGGGAGACCCAGTACTTC
NA	TRBV6-5	TRBJ1-2	NA	CASVVTPNYGYTF	TGTGCCAGCGTGGTGACACCGAACTATGGCTACACCTTC
once	TRBV6-6	TRBJ2-2	NA	CASSPLGGGQGGTGELFF	TGTGCCAGCAGTCCTCTTGGAGGTGGGCAGGGAGGCACCGGGGAGCTGTTTTTT
NA	TRBV6-2/TRBV6-3	TRBJ1-4	TRBD1	CASSYWGGQGAPTNEKLFF	TGTGCCAGCAGTTACTGGGGCGGACAGGGGGCCCCAACTAATGAAAAACTGTTTTTT
NA	TRBV7-9	TRBJ1-1	NA	CASSPETVNTEAFF	TGTGCCAGCAGCCCGGAGACAGTGAACACTGAAGCTTTCTTT
NA	TRBV6-1	TRBJ2-3	TRBD2	CASSAPPGTSVPDTQYF	TGTGCCAGCAGTGCACCACCTGGGACTAGTGTTCCAGATACGCAGTATTTT
NA	TRBV3-1/TRBV3-2	TRBJ1-2	NA	CASSQALRTVRVYGYTF	TGTGCCAGCAGCCAAGCACTTAGGACAGTACGTGTCTATGGCTACACCTTC
NA	TRBV9	TRBJ1-2	NA	CASSVGQGHYGYTF	TGTGCCAGCAGCGTAGGTCAGGGCCACTATGGCTACACCTTC
NA	TRBV5-1	TRBJ2-7	NA	CASNRGGPTYEQYF	TGCGCCAGCAATCGCGGGGGCCCAACCTACGAGCAGTACTTC
NA	TRBV25-1	TRBJ1-1	TRBD1	CASSGRLQQGITEAFF	TGTGCCAGCAGCGGAAGACTTCAACAGGGGATCACTGAAGCTTTCTTT
NA	TRBV5-1	TRBJ2-7	NA	CASSLEGQANYEQYF	TGCGCCAGCAGCTTGGAGGGACAAGCTAACTACGAGCAGTACTTC
NA	TRBV7-3	TRBJ1-1	NA	CASSLLGFVGRDTEAFF	TGTGCCAGCAGCTTACTCGGCTTCGTAGGGAGGGACACTGAAGCTTTCTTT
NA	TRBV6-2/TRBV6-3	TRBJ2-3	NA	CASSLRDTTDTQYF	TGTGCCAGCAGCCTACGGGACACAACAGATACGCAGTATTTT
NA	TRBV29-1	TRBJ1-1	NA	CSVDVVGGTEAFF	TGCAGCGTTGACGTCGTCGGCGGAACTGAAGCTTTCTTT
NA	TRBV5-4	TRBJ1-2	NA	CASSLVGGRSGYTF	TGTGCCAGCAGCTTGGTAGGGGGACGGAGCGGCTACACCTTC
NA	TRBV6-2/TRBV6-3	TRBJ1-2	NA	CASSYTDYGYTF	TGTGCCAGCAGTTACACAGACTATGGCTACACCTTC
NA	TRBV28	TRBJ2-7	TRBD2	CAAGDRVEQYF	TGTGCCGCGGGGGATAGGGTGGAGCAGTACTTC
once	TRBV4-1	TRBJ2-7	NA	CASSQAALGLSLSEQYF	TGCGCCAGCAGCCAAGCCGCACTAGGATTATCTTTGAGCGAGCAGTACTTC
NA	TRBV5-3	TRBJ2-7	NA	CARSLDRDHEQYF	TGTGCCAGAAGCTTGGACAGGGACCACGAGCAGTACTTC
NA	TRBV29-1	TRBJ1-1	TRBD1	CSVVDRGEDEAFF	TGCAGCGTTGTGGACAGGGGAGAGGATGAAGCTTTCTTT
few	TRBV5-6	TRBJ1-2	NA	CASSLGTDYGYTF	TGTGCCAGCAGCTTGGGGACAGACTATGGCTACACCTTC
NA	TRBV27	TRBJ1-4	TRBD1	CASREYGTANEKLFF	TGTGCCAGCAGGGAATACGGGACAGCTAATGAAAAACTGTTTTTT
NA	TRBV7-2	TRBJ1-2	NA	CASSQINYGYTF	TGTGCCAGCAGCCAGATTAACTATGGCTACACCTTC
NA	TRBV5-1	TRBJ2-7	NA	CASSITRYYEQYF	TGCGCCAGCAGCATTACCAGATACTACGAGCAGTACTTC
NA	TRBV9	TRBJ2-3	NA	CASSVDDVWVAGARNTQYF	TGTGCCAGCAGCGTAGATGACGTTTGGGTTGCGGGGGCGCGGAATACGCAGTATTTT
NA	TRBV5-4	TRBJ1-3	NA	CASSTGGQSGNTIYF	TGTGCCAGCAGCACGGGAGGACAGTCTGGAAACACCATATATTTT
NA	TRBV9	TRBJ1-4	TRBD1	CASSSHRGLTEKLFF	TGTGCCAGCAGCTCCCACAGGGGGCTGACTGAAAAACTGTTTTTT
NA	TRBV5-1	TRBJ2-7	TRBD2	CASSKVAGAPEVGF	TGCGCCAGCAGTAAGGTAGCGGGGGCACCCGAGGTCGGCTTC
NA	TRBV2	TRBJ1-2	TRBD1	CASSETERGRTWGYTF	TGTGCCAGCAGTGAAACGGAGAGGGGGCGGACTTGGGGCTACACCTTC
NA	TRBV9	TRBJ2-7	TRBD1	CASSVQGQGYEQYF	TGTGCCAGCAGCGTGCAAGGACAGGGGTACGAGCAGTACTTC
NA	TRBV7-9	TRBJ1-2	NA	CASSFRGGGYTF	TGTGCCAGCAGCTTCAGGGGTGGCGGCTACACCTTC
NA	TRBV28	TRBJ1-1	TRBD1	CASSSPPGTGGTEAFF	TGTGCCAGCAGTTCGCCACCCGGGACAGGGGGCACTGAAGCTTTCTTT
NA	TRBV6-5	TRBJ2-7	NA	CASTNGTKEYF	TGTGCCAGCACCAACGGGACAAAGGAGTACTTC
NA	TRBV7-9	TRBJ2-2	TRBD1	CASSLTLLTGYGNTGELFF	TGTGCCAGCAGCTTAACTCTATTGACAGGGTACGGGAACACCGGGGAGCTGTTTTTT
NA	TRBV7-2	TRBJ2-7	NA	CASSLTMTGEREQYF	TGTGCCAGCAGCTTGACGATGACAGGTGAAAGGGAGCAGTACTTC